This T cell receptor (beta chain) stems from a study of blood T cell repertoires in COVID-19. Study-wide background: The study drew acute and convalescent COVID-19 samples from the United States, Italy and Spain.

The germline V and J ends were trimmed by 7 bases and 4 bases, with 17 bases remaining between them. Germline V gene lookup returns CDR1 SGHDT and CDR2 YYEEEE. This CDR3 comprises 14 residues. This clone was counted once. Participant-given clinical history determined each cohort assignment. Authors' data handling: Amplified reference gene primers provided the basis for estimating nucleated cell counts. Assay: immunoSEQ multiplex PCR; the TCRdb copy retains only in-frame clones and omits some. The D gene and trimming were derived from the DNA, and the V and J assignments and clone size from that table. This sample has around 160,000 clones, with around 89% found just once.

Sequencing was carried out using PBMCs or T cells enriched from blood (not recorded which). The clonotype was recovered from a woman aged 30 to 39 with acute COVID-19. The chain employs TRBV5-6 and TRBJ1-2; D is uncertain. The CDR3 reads CASAPRSGRYGYTF. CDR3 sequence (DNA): TGTGCCAGCGCTCCCCGGAGCGGACGCTATGGCTACACCTTC.